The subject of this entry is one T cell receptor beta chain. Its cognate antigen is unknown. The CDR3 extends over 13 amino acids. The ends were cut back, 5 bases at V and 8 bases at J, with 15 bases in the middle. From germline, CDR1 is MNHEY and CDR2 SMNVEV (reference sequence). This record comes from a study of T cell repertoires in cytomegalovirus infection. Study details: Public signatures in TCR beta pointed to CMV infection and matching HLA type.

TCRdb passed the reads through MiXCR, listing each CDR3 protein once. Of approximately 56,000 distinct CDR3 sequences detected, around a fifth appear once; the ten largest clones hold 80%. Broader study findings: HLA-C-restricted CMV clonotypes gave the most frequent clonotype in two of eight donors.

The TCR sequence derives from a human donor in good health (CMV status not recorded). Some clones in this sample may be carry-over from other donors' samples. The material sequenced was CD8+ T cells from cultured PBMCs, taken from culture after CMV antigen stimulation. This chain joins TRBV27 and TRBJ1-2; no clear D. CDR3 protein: CASSNFPARGYTF. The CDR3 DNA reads TGTGCCAGCAGTAATTTCCCGGCCAGAGGCTACACCTTC.